These 21 T cell receptor beta chains were sequenced from one sample in a study of beta chain features in type 1 diabetes (dated by TCRdb to 2017 to 2018). Overall study outcomes, separate from this receptor: In all four CD4+ subsets, TCRB CDR3 length was moderately but significantly shorter in type 1 diabetes patients.

Library construction relied on the immunoSEQ multiplex PCR assay. The entire amount of isolated RNA was reverse transcribed using the High Capacity cDNA Reverse Transcription Kit, so the sequenced TCRB transcripts were expressed ones. In TCRdb, the immuneACCESS table is reduced to in-frame sequences with V and J assigned. These tables do not hold every clone; where another copy was compared, an unresolved V gene accounts for under half, and the others remain unexplained. The sample table contains a few hundred thousand clones; only one count was recorded for approximately 16% of them. The biggest ten clones account for 0.085% of the sample. The antigens of these receptors remain unknown. The sequenced sample was naive CD4+ T cells from blood. The meaning of the sample's cell subset or site label: true naive CD4+ T cells. These receptors came from a man aged 25-40 years with type 1 diabetes.

The chain recombines TRBV27 with TRBJ2-5; no clear D. V was pared by 8 bases and J by 4 bases, with 5 bases between. The CDR3 extends over 10 amino acids. The germline V gene has CDR1 MNHEY and CDR2 SMNVEV (reference sequence). The DNA of the CDR3 is TGTGCCAGCCGACTAGAGACCCAGTACTTC. Translated: CASRLETQYF.

The chain combines TRBV30 with TRBJ1-1; D remains unclear. Germline V gene lookup returns CDR1 GTSNPN and CDR2 SVGIG (reference sequence). The germline V and J ends were trimmed by 0 bases and 5 bases, with 10 bases remaining between them. The CDR3 covers 13 residues. CDR3 residues: CAWSVVRGTEAFF. For the CDR3, the DNA is TGTGCCTGGAGTGTGGTACGGGGAACTGAAGCTTTCTTT.

CDR3 sequence (DNA): TGTGCCTGGGGGCGCCAATCCTCCTACAATGAGCAGTTCTTC. This sequence encodes CAWGRQSSYNEQFF. This chain uses TRBV30 with TRBJ2-1, with unresolved D. The CDR3 runs to 14 residues. V was clipped by 5 bases and J by 0 bases, with 11 bases between them. Germline V gives CDR1 GTSNPN, CDR2 SVGIG (reference sequence).

The table lists this clone with a few counts. The V gene is TRBV29-1, the J gene TRBJ2-7; 7 nucleotides line up with TRBD1. CDR1 is SQVTM, CDR2 ANQGSEA, per germline. This CDR3 has 14 amino acids. The J segment lost 3 bases and the V segment lost 4 bases, leaving 9 bases of the junction unmatched. CDR3 sequence (DNA): TGCAGCGTTGGGAGACAGGGCGCGAACTACGAGCAGTACTTC. Protein product: CSVGRQGANYEQYF.

The V and J genes are TRBV5-1 and TRBJ2-3; D uncertain. Between the trimmed V and J ends, which lost 0 bases and 1 base, there was a span of 6 bases. The CDR3 sequence is 14 residues long. Germline-derived CDR1 and CDR2 are SGHRS and YFSETQ. Here the CDR3 reads CASSLALGTDTQYF. CDR3 DNA sequence: TGCGCCAGCAGCTTGGCCTTGGGCACAGATACGCAGTATTTT.

This chain joins TRBV5-1 and TRBJ2-2; possible D gene TRBD1, 5 bases. The CDR3 is made up of 13 amino acids. From germline, CDR1 is SGHRS and CDR2 YFSETQ. V lost 4 bases, J lost 3 bases, and 7 bases lay in between. The CDR3 DNA sequence: TGCGCCAGCAGCACGACAGACACCGGGGAGCTGTTTTTT. This sequence encodes CASSTTDTGELFF.

This chain connects TRBV9 to TRBJ2-7; perhaps D is TRBD1 or TRBD2 (5 bases each). The CDR3 has 14 residues. V dropped 0 bases and J dropped 2 bases, with 9 bases sitting between them. Germline-derived CDR1 and CDR2 are SGDLS and YYNGEE. The CDR3 DNA follows: TGTGCCAGCAGCGTAGGGGGGACGCCCTACGAGCAGTACTTC. This codes for CASSVGGTPYEQYF.

The chain is built from TRBV21-1 and TRBJ2-5; the table assigns TRBD1, which was not confirmed against the DNA. TRBV21-1 is a pseudogene locus. This CDR3 has 13 residues. CDR3 sequence reads: CASTKSGKETQYF. The CDR3 nucleotides read TGTGCCAGCACTAAATCAGGGAAAGAGACCCAGTACTTC.

This clone has more than one count but fewer than ten. The V call is TRBV2, the J call TRBJ2-5; D gene ambiguous. CDR1 and CDR2 (germline): SNHLY, FYNNEI. The CDR3 length is 13 residues. Trimming shortened V by 0 bases and J by 5 bases, and 7 bases separated the two germline ends. CDR3 DNA: TGTGCCAGCAGTGAAGCTTTTCAGGAGACCCAGTACTTC. It yields the protein CASSEAFQETQYF.

This clone was observed a few times. The chain is built from TRBV2 and TRBJ2-3; TRBD2 is a possible D gene (5 bases). The CDR3 is 15 residues long. Germline V gene lookup returns CDR1 SNHLY and CDR2 FYNNEI. V lost 2 bases and J lost 5, with 14 bases in between. The CDR3 DNA is TGTGCCAGCAGTGAACGCCAGCGGAGCGGAGATACGCAGTATTTT. Translation gives CASSERQRSGDTQYF.

This clone has just a few counts. The rearrangement uses TRBV7-9 and TRBJ2-3; D gene uncertain. V was trimmed by 5 bases and J by 0 bases, leaving 12 bases between them. The length of the CDR3 is 15 residues. Germline V gives CDR1 SEHNR, CDR2 FQNEAQ (reference sequence). CDR3 sequence: CASSALGTSTDTQYF. The CDR3 coding sequence is TGTGCCAGCAGCGCCCTGGGTACAAGCACAGATACGCAGTATTTT.

This chain connects TRBV28 to TRBJ2-5; D not certain. Germline CDR1 is MDHEN and CDR2 is SYDVKM. The CDR3 is 11 residues long. The V end lost 6 bases, the J end lost 5 bases, and 7 bases lay between the germline ends. The CDR3 coding sequence is TGTGCCAGCAGAGAGCGCGAGACCCAGTACTTC. Protein: CASRERETQYF. The full variable domain, rest sourced from reference TRBV28 and TRBJ2-5, is DVKVTQSSRYLVKRTGEKVFLECVQDMDHENMFWYRQDPGLGLRLIYFSYDVKMKEKGDIPEGYSVSREKKERFSLILESASTNQTSMYLCASRERETQYFGPGTRLLVL.

This chain links TRBV4-3 with TRBJ2-7, with TRBD1 identical over 10 bases. Per the germline V gene, CDR1 is LGHNA and CDR2 is YSLEER. V lost 8 bases, J lost 2 bases, and 9 bases stayed unmatched. The CDR3 consists of 15 residues. CDR3 bases: TGCGCCAGCCGCGGCGGGACAGGGGATCCCTACGAGCAGTACTTC. It codes for CASRGGTGDPYEQYF.

V usage is TRBV29-1 and J usage is TRBJ2-7, with 8 bases lining up with TRBD2. The CDR3 is 13 residues long. Trimming took 4 bases from V and 4 from J; bases not matched to a gene: 6. Germline V gene data show CDR1 as SQVTM and CDR2 as ANQGSEA. This CDR3 reads CSVVGLGPYEQYF. CDR3 DNA sequence: TGCAGCGTTGTGGGACTAGGTCCTTACGAGCAGTACTTC.

A few counts support this clone. This chain uses TRBV12-5 with TRBJ2-3; D is ambiguous. Germline values: CDR1 LGHNT, CDR2 FRNRAP. With 3 bases removed from V and 7 bases from J, the gap between germline ends came to 29 bases. The CDR3 loop spans 19 amino acids. CDR3 residues: CASGFPERRIGRPTYTQYF. In nucleotides, the CDR3 is TGTGCTAGTGGTTTCCCAGAACGAAGAATAGGCAGGCCAACTTATACGCAGTATTTT.

The chain recombines TRBV29-1 with TRBJ1-1, with no clear D. Between the trimmed V and J ends, which lost 5 bases and 0 bases, there was a span of 7 bases. From germline, CDR1 is SQVTM and CDR2 ANQGSEA. The CDR3 spans 12 residues. CDR3 residues: CSVCGLNTEAFF. In DNA form, the CDR3 reads TGCAGCGTTTGCGGCTTGAACACTGAAGCTTTCTTT.

The rearrangement links TRBV29-1 to TRBJ2-2, with TRBD1 matching over 7 bases. Germline assignment: CDR1 SQVTM and CDR2 ANQGSEA. The J segment lost 0 bases and the V segment lost 6 bases, leaving 4 bases of the junction unmatched. This CDR3 contains 14 residues. The CDR3 loop reads CSVLGQANTGELFF. The CDR3 coding sequence is TGCAGCGTCCTCGGACAGGCGAACACCGGGGAGCTGTTTTTT.

The V gene is TRBV30, the J gene TRBJ2-5, with 10 bases matching TRBD2. V was pared by 3 bases and J by 4 bases, with 14 bases of the junction left unmatched. The CDR3 loop spans 17 amino acids. Per the germline V gene, CDR1 is GTSNPN and CDR2 is SVGIG (reference sequence). The CDR3 sequence is CAWRGLAGDYGRETQYF. CDR3 DNA sequence: TGTGCCTGGAGAGGGCTAGCGGGAGATTACGGGCGAGAGACCCAGTACTTC.

This clone has more than one count but fewer than ten. This chain uses TRBV7-9 with TRBJ2-7, with TRBD1 as a possible D gene (5 bases). Germline V gives CDR1 SEHNR, CDR2 FQNEAQ (reference sequence). The CDR3 length is 15 residues. Trimming took off 3 bases at V and 2 bases at J, with 14 bases between the two ends. The CDR3 DNA reads as TGTGCCAGCAGCTTCAAGGGGCAGAACACCTACGAGCAGTACTTC. Residues: CASSFKGQNTYEQYF. Combining the CDR3 with reference TRBV7-9 and TRBJ2-7 gives the whole variable domain DTGVSQNPRHKITKRGQNVTFRCDPISEHNRLYWYRQTLGQGPEFLTYFQNEAQLEKSRLLSDRFSAERPKGSFSTLEIQRTEQGDSAMYLCASSFKGQNTYEQYFGPGTRLTVT.

This clone was counted between two and nine times. The chain uses TRBV9 and TRBJ1-2; maybe TRBD1 (6 bases). The V gene's germline CDR1 is SGDLS and CDR2 YYNGEE. This CDR3 is 17 amino acids long. Trimming took off 6 bases at V and 5 bases at J, with 26 bases between the two ends. This chain's CDR3 is CASTLGGSNFLNYGYTF. As DNA, the CDR3 is TGTGCCAGCACCCTGGGGGGCAGTAATTTCCTCAATTATGGCTACACCTTC.

This clone was seen a few times. The CDR3 DNA reads TGTGCCACCAGCAGACAGGGTCGGGATACGCAGTATTTT. This codes for CATSRQGRDTQYF. J is TRBJ2-3 and V is TRBV15; maybe TRBD1 (5 bases). Between the trimmed V and J ends, which lost 2 bases and 6 bases, there was a span of 9 bases. The CDR3 spans 13 residues. Germline values: CDR1 LNHNV, CDR2 YYDKDF (reference sequence).